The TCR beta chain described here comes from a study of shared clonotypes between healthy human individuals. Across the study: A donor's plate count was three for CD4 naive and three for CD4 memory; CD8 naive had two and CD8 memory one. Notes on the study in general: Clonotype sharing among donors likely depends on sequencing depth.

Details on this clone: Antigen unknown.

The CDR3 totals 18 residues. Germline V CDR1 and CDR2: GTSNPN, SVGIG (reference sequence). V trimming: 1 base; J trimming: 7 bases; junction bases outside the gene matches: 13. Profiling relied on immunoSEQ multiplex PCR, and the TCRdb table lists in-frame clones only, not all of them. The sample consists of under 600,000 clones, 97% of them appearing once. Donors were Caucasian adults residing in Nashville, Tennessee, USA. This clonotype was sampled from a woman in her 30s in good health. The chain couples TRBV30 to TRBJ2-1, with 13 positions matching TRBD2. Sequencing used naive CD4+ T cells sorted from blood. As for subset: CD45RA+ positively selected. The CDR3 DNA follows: TGTGCCTGGAGTGGGGGTATTCGGACTAGCGGGAGTAGGAATGAGCAGTTCTTC. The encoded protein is CAWSGGIRTSGSRNEQFF.